The clone carrying this T cell receptor (beta chain) showed up just a few times. The sample comes from a study of cytomegalovirus exposure and HLA in healthy donors. As for the study in general: Membership in the Caucasian-associated ancestry cluster was found for about 84% of nearly 400 genotyped donors.

The study ran its PCR with 60 Vbeta and 13 Jbeta primers. TCRdb's table, derived via immunoSEQ multiplex PCR, lists solely in-frame clones and lacks some. The sample yields 100,000 to 150,000 clones, roughly 69% seen once. Unrecorded immune exposures were likely, despite nominal health at sampling. The CDR3 extends over 14 amino acids. Germline CDR1 and CDR2: MNHEY and SMNVEV (reference sequence). After removal of 5 bases from V and 13 bases from J, the junction contained 14 bases not matched to a gene. This sequence joins TRBV27 and TRBJ1-5, with 7 bases aligning to TRBD1. The TCR comes from a human donor in good health. Sample: PBMCs. The CDR3 sequence is CASSPQGWVGLQHF. CDR3 DNA: TGTGCCAGCAGTCCACAGGGGTGGGTTGGTCTGCAGCATTTT.